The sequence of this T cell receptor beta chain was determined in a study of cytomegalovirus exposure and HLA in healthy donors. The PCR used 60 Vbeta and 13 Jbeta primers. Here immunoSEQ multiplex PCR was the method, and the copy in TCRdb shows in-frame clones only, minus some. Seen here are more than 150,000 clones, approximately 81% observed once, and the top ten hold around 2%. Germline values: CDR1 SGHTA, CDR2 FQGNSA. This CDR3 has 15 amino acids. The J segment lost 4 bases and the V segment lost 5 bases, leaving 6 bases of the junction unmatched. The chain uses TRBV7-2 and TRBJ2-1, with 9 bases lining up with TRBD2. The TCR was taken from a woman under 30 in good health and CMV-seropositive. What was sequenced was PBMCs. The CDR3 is CASSPSSGVYNEQFF. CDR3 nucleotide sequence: TGTGCCAGCAGCCCCTCTAGCGGGGTTTACAATGAGCAGTTCTTC.